This TCR beta chain was documented in a study of CD8 T cells in ankylosing spondylitis. The CDR3 spans 14 residues. V dropped 2 bases and J dropped 5 bases, with 12 bases sitting between them. Germline-derived CDR1 and CDR2 are MNHEY and SVGAGI. This clonotype was picked up a small number of times. Its target is not known. Study results and caveats: About 8 highly homologous variants made up a TCR beta motif, and this motif appeared characteristic of ankylosing spondylitis blood. Peripheral blood samples showed relatively rare disease-linked clones, and these clones were CD8+.

As the method for making TCR beta libraries, quantitative 5'-RACE with molecular barcodes was used. TCRdb independently ran MiXCR on the 5' RACE reads; one entry per CDR3 protein. This sample has roughly 230,000 distinct CDR3 sequences, with about 10% found just once. The chain recombines TRBV6-5 with TRBJ1-1, with D tentatively TRBD1 (5 bases). Sequencing used blood, either unsorted or a sorted T cell fraction (not recorded which). This TCR was sampled from a male donor with ankylosing spondylitis or in good health (not recorded which). As DNA, the CDR3 is TGTGCCAGCAGTTACCGGGGGAGCGGAACTGAAGCTTTCTTT. Its translation: CASSYRGSGTEAFF.